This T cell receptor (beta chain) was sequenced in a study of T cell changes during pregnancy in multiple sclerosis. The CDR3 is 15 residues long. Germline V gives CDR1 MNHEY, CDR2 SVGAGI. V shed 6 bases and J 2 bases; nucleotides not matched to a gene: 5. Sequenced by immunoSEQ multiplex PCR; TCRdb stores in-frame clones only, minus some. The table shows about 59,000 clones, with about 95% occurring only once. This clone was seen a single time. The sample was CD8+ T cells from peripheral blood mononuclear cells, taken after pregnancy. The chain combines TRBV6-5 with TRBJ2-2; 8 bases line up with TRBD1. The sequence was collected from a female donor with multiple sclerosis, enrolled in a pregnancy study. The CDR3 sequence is CASRRTGSNTGELFF. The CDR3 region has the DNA TGTGCCAGCAGGCGGACAGGGTCAAACACCGGGGAGCTGTTTTTT.